The source of this T cell receptor beta chain is a study of blood T cell repertoires in COVID-19. Background on the study: Italy, Spain and the United States were the sources of the convalescent and acute COVID-19 samples. Sample material is recorded as cDNA or gDNA derived from T cells, B-cell-depleted T cells, or PBMCs.

Enrollment of patients from Seattle took place during active infection, with longitudinal follow-up. This CDR3 spans 15 amino acids. Germline CDR1 is ENHRY and CDR2 is SYGVKD. The V gene lost 3 bases and the J gene lost 0 bases, with 11 bases spanning the gap. Libraries were prepared by immunoSEQ multiplex PCR; TCRdb keeps only in-frame clonotypes and omits some of them. The sample carries some 150,000 clones, 80% to 85% recorded once. This receptor was taken from a woman aged 70-85 years with COVID-19, enrolled during active disease. The rearrangement joins TRBV10-3 to TRBJ1-2; D is unclear. The source material was peripheral blood. CDR3 in amino acids: CAISDETKANYGYTF. The CDR3 region has the DNA TGTGCCATCAGTGACGAGACTAAAGCTAACTATGGCTACACCTTC.